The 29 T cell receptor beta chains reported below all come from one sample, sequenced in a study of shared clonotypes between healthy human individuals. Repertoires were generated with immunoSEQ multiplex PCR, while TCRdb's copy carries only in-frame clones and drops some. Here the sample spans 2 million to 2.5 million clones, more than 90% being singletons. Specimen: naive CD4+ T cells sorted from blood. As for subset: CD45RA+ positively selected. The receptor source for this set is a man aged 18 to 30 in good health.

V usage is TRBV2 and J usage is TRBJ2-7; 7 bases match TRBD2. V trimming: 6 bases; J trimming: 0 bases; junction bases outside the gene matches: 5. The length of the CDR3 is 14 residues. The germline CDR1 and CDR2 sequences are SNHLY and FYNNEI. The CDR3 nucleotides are TGTGCCAGCAGGATCGGGACTAACTCCTACGAGCAGTACTTC. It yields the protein CASRIGTNSYEQYF.

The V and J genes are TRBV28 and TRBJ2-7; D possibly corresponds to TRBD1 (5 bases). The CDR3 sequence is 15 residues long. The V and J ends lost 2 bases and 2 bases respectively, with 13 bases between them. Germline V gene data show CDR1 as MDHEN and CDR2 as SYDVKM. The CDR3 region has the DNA TGTGCCAGCAGTTTAGATAGGGGTAGGACCTACGAGCAGTACTTC. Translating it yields CASSLDRGRTYEQYF.

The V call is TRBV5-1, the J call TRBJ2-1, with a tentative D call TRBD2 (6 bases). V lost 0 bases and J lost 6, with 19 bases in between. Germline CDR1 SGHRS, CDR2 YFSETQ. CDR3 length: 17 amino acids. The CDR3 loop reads CASSLALGGNGGNEQFF. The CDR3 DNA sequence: TGCGCCAGCAGCTTGGCCTTGGGCGGGAATGGGGGCAATGAGCAGTTCTTC.

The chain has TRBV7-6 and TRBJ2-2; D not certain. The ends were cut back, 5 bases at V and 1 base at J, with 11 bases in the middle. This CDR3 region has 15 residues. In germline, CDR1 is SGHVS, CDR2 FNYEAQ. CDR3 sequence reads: CASSEWEMNTGELFF. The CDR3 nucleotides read TGTGCCAGCAGCGAGTGGGAAATGAACACCGGGGAGCTGTTTTTT.

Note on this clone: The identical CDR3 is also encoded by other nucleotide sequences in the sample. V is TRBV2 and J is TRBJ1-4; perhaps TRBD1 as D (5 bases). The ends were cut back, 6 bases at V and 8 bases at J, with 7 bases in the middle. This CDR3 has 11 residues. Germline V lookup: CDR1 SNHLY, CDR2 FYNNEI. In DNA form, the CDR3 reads TGTGCCAGCAGGGACAACGAAAAACTGTTTTTT. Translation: CASRDNEKLFF. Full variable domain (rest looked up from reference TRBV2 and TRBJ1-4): EPEVTQTPSHQVTQMGQEVILRCVPISNHLYFYWYRQILGQKVEFLVSFYNNEISEKSEIFDDQFSVERPDGSNFTLKIRSTKLEDSAMYFCASRDNEKLFFGSGTQLSVL.

CDR3 DNA: TGCGCCAGCAGCGAACAGGGGAGAGAGACCCAGTACTTC. This sequence encodes CASSEQGRETQYF. The V gene is TRBV5-1, the J gene TRBJ2-5; TRBD1 matches 7 bases. Trimming cost V 4 bases and J 4 bases; bases outside gene matches: 4. The CDR3 runs to 13 residues. The germline gives CDR1 SGHRS, CDR2 YFSETQ.

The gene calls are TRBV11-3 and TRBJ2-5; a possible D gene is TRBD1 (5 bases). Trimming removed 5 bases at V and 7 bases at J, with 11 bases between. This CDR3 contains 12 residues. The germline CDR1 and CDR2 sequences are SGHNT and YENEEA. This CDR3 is CASSQGEATQYF. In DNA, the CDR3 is TGTGCCAGCAGCCAAGGGGAAGCGACCCAGTACTTC.

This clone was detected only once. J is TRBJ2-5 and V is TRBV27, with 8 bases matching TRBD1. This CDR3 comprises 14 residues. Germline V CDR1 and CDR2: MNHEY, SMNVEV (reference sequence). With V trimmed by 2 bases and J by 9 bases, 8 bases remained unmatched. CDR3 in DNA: TGTGCCAGCAGTTTAGACAGGGGCGGAAATGCCCAGTACTTC. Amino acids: CASSLDRGGNAQYF.

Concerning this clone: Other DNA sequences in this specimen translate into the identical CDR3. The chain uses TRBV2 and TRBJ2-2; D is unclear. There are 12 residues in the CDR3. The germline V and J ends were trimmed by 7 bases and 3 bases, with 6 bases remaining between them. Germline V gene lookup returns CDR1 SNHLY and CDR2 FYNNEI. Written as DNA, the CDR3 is TGTGCCAGCAATTCGTACACCGGGGAGCTGTTTTTT. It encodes CASNSYTGELFF.

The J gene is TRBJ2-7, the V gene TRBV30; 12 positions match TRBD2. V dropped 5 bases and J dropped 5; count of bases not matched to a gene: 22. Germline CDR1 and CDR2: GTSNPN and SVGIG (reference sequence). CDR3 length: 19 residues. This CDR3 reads CAWARLYGLAGPPGDEQYF. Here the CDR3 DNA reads TGTGCCTGGGCCCGCCTATATGGACTAGCGGGGCCGCCCGGTGACGAGCAGTACTTC. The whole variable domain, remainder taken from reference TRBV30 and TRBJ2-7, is SQTIHQWPATLVQPVGSPLSLECTVEGTSNPNLYWYRQAAGRGLQLLFYSVGIGQISSEVPQNLSASRPQDRQFILSSKKLLLSDSGFYLCAWARLYGLAGPPGDEQYFGPGTRLTVT.

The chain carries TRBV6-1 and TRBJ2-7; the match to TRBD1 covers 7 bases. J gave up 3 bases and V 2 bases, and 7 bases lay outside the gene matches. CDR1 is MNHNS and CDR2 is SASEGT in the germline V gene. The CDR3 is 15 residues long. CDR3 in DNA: TGTGCCAGCAGTGAAACAGGGGCGCAATTCTACGAGCAGTACTTC. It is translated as CASSETGAQFYEQYF.

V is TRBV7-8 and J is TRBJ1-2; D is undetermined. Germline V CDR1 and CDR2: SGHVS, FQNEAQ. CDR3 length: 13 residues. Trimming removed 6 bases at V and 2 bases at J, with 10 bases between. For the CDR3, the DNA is TGTGCCAGCAGTTCTTTGGGGAACTATGGCTACACCTTC. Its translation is CASSSLGNYGYTF.

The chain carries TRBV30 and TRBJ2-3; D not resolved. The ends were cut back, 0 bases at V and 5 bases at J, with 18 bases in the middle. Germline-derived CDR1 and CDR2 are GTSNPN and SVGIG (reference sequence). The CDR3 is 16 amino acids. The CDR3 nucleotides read TGTGCCTGGAGTGTACGCCCTCAATCGATCGGAGATACGCAGTATTTT. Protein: CAWSVRPQSIGDTQYF.

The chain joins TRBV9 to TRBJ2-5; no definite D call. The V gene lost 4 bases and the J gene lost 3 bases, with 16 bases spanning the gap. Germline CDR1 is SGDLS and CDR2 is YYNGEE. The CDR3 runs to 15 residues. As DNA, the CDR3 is TGTGCCAGCAGCAAGAGGACCGCGAGCGAAGAGACCCAGTACTTC. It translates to CASSKRTASEETQYF.

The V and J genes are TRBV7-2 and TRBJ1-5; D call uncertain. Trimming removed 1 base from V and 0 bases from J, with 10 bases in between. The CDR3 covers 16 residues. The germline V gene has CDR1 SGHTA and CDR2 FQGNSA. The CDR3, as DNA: TGTGCCAGCAGCTTAGTAGGGAGTAGTAGCAATCAGCCCCAGCATTTT. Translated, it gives CASSLVGSSSNQPQHF.

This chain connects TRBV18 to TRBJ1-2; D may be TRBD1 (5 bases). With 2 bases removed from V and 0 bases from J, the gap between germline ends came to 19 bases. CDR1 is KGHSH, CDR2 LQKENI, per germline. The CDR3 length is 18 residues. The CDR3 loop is CASSPLTGQGRANYGYTF. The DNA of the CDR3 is TGTGCCAGCTCACCATTAACCGGGCAGGGCCGAGCTAACTATGGCTACACCTTC.

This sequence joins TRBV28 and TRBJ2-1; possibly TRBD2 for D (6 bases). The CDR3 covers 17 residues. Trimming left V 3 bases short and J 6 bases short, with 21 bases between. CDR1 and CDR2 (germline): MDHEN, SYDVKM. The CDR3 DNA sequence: TGTGCCAGCAGTTTCCGCCTGCGGGGTCAAATTCCCAATGAGCAGTTCTTC. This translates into CASSFRLRGQIPNEQFF.

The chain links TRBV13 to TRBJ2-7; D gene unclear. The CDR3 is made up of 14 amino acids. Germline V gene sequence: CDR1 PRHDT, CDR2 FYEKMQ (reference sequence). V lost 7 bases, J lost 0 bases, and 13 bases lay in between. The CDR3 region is CASTLTRYSYEQYF. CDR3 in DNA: TGTGCCAGCACCCTGACTCGATACTCCTACGAGCAGTACTTC.

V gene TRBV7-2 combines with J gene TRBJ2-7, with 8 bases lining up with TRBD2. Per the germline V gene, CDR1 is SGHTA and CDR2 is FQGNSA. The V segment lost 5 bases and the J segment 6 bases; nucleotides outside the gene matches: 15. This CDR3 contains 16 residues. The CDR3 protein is CASSVRGGRSWGEQYF. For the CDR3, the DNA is TGTGCCAGCAGCGTTAGGGGCGGGAGGTCATGGGGCGAGCAGTACTTC.

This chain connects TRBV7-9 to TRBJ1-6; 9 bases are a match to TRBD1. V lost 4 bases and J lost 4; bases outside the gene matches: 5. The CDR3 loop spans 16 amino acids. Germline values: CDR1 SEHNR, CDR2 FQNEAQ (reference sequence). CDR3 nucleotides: TGTGCCAGCAGCTCCGCCGACAGGGGGTATAATTCACCCCTCCACTTT. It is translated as CASSSADRGYNSPLHF.

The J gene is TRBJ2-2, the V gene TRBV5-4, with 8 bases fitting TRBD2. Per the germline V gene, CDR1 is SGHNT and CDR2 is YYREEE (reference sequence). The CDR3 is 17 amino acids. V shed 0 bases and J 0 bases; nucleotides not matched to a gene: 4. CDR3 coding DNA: TGTGCCAGCAGCTTGGAAGCGGGAGCCGCGAACACCGGGGAGCTGTTTTTT. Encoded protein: CASSLEAGAANTGELFF.

Here the CDR3 DNA reads TGTGCCAGCAGTTTGACCGCAAGCCTAGGGTATTGGACCCAGTACTTC. As protein: CASSLTASLGYWTQYF. This chain links TRBV27 with TRBJ2-5; no definite D call. The V gene's germline CDR1 is MNHEY and CDR2 SMNVEV (reference sequence). V lost 3 bases, J lost 7 bases, and 21 bases lay in between. The CDR3 extends over 16 amino acids.

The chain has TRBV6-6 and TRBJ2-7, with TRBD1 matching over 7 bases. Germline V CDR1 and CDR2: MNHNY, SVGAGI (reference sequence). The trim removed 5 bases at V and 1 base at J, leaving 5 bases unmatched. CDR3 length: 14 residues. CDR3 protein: CASSETGSSYEQYF. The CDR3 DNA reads TGTGCCAGCAGTGAGACAGGGAGTTCCTACGAGCAGTACTTC.

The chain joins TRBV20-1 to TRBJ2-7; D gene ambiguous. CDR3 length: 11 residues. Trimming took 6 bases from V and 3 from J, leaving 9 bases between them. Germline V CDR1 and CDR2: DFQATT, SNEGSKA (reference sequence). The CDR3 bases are TGCAGTGCGCTTACTCTCTACGAGCAGTACTTC. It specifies CSALTLYEQYF.

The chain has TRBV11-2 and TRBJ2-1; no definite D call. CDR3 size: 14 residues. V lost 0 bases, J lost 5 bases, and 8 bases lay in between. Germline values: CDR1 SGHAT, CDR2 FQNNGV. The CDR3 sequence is CASSLDGRDNEQFF. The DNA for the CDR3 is TGTGCCAGCAGCTTAGACGGTCGGGACAATGAGCAGTTCTTC.

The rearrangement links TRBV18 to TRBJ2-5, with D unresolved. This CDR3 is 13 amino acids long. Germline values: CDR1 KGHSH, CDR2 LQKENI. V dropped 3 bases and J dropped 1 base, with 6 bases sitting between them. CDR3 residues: CASSPVPQETQYF. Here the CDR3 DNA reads TGTGCCAGCTCACCCGTTCCCCAAGAGACCCAGTACTTC.

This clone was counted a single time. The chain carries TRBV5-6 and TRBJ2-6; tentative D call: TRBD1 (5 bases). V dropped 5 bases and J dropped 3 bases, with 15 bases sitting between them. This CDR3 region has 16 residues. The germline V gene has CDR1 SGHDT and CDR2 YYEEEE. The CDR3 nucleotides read TGTGCCAGCAGTCGCCCGGCAGGGAATGGGGCCAACGTCCTGACTTTC. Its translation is CASSRPAGNGANVLTF. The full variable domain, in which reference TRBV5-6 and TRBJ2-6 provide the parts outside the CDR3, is DAGVTQSPTHLIKTRGQQVTLRCSPKSGHDTVSWYQQALGQGPQFIFQYYEEEERQRGNFPDRFSGHQFPNYSSELNVNALLLGDSALYLCASSRPAGNGANVLTFGAGSRLTVL.

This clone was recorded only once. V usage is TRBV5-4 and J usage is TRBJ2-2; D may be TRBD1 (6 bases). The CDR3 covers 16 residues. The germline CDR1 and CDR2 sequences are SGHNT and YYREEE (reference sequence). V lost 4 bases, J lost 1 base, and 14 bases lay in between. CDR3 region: CASSTSTGQNTGELFF. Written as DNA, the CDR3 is TGTGCCAGCAGCACCTCGACAGGACAGAACACCGGGGAGCTGTTTTTT.

CDR3 protein: CAISESGTGFSSYNSPLHF. In DNA, the CDR3 is TGTGCCATCAGTGAGTCTGGGACCGGATTTAGCTCCTATAATTCACCCCTCCACTTT. The chain combines TRBV10-3 with TRBJ1-6; D is possibly TRBD1 (5 bases). The V gene lost 0 bases and the J gene lost 0 bases, with 15 bases spanning the gap. Germline loops: CDR1 ENHRY, CDR2 SYGVKD. The CDR3 is 19 residues long.